The T cell receptor (beta chain) under discussion was sequenced for a study of OX40 agonist ivuxolimab in advanced cancers. At the level of the study: The dose-escalation cohort was over 65% male, with a mean age of approximately 61 years, ranging roughly 23 to 85. Findings and caveats of the study: The study did not work out the antigen specificity of the expanded peripheral T cells.

Per germline, CDR1 SNHLY and CDR2 FYNNEI. This CDR3 is built from 15 residues. V was trimmed by 3 bases and J by 2 bases, leaving 13 bases between them. The data were produced by immunoSEQ multiplex PCR, yet TCRdb's version contains in-frame clones alone and is incomplete. In the table there are approximately 49,000 clones, about 85% of which are singletons. Autoimmune disease history or systemic immunosuppression barred patients. Sampling times: baseline, cycle 4 day 1, cycle 7 day 1. As for this clone: Its antigen is undetermined.

The sequence came from an adult with an advanced solid tumor such as melanoma, head and neck, liver or kidney cancer. The sequencing here drew on CD4+ or CD8+ T cells sorted from blood, taken in a trial of the OX40 agonist ivuxolimab. The chain uses TRBV2 and TRBJ1-1; no firm D call. The CDR3 DNA is TGTGCCAGCAGTGAGCCCCAAGGACTTAACACTGAAGCTTTCTTT. It specifies CASSEPQGLNTEAFF.